This T cell receptor beta chain was documented in a study of T-cell memory formation after mild COVID-19 (dated by TCRdb to the early 2020s). General notes on the study: TCR sequence clusters from the two donors were found to be largely donor specific. Two young, previously healthy adult volunteers, one female and one male, were included in the cohort. Longitudinal TCRalpha and TCRbeta repertoire sequencing tracked T-cell clones expanding and contracting after mild COVID-19 in a couple of donors.

Findings and caveats that apply to the study as a whole: Balanced CD4/CD8 phenotypes were observed for clones contracting from day 15 to 85, whereas a bias towards CD4+ was observed for a second wave of clones expanding from day 15 to 37. The study covered only a couple of mild cases, and larger cohorts including severe cases with pre-infection samples were considered necessary. Contracting CD4+ clones were found mainly in CM and EM memory subsets, while CD8+ clones were enriched in EMRA. Whether the second-wave clones peaking on day 37 were SARS-CoV-2 specific was not confirmed. The detection of some responding clones in pre-infection memory suggests that pre-existing cross-reactive memory T cells joined the SARS-CoV-2 response.

The germline V gene yields SQVTM for CDR1 and ANQGSEA for CDR2. The CDR3 sequence holds 12 residues, the cysteine and phenylalanine included. The CDR3 DNA has 36 bases and is translated from base 1. PBMCs were isolated by Ficoll-Paque density gradient centrifugation. Concerning this clonotype: The antigen it recognizes is unknown. Base qualities are not recorded, but no much larger clone differs from it by a single base.

Sequencing took place on an Illumina NovaSeq 6000. cDNA libraries for TCRalpha and TCRbeta were prepared by 5'RACE using constant-segment primers, with sample barcodes and unique molecular identifiers added. RNA was extracted from every sample with Trizol reagent. Amplification of the libraries took two PCR steps, and the second step added a second sample barcode plus Illumina TruSeq adapters. Libraries were sequenced on an Illumina NovaSeq with 2 x 150 bp paired-end reads. The authors' analysis ran thus. With migec v1.2.7, reads were demultiplexed and then collapsed into UMI-guided consensus sequences. Using mixcr v2.1.11, the UMI consensuses were aligned to TRA and TRB V and J templates and assembled into clonotypes. A clonotype was counted as expanded or contracted only if both edgeR and NoisET called the change significant, with noise models trained on biological replicates. For edgeR calls, the thresholds were a false discovery rate-adjusted p below 0.01 and a log2 fold-change of 1. As an exploratory analysis of dynamics, PCA with hierarchical clustering was applied to max-normalized trajectories of the 1000 most abundant clonotypes. The CD4 or CD8 phenotype of responding clones was assigned using the separately sequenced CD4+ and CD8+ repertoires. TCRdb ran its own pipeline on the public reads, namely fastp trimming at Q25 and MiXCR clone calling, and kept in-frame beta chains. A single entry per CDR3 protein holds the most common genes and DNA from its merged rows. TCRdb's processing, not the study's, gives the V and J calls here. Here the sample has 360,000 or so distinct CDR3 sequences; 25% to 30% occur a single time. The ten largest clones add up to approximately 13% of the sample.

The rearranged chain carries TRBV29-1 and TRBJ1-1; confidence is insufficient to name the D gene. The clonotype comes from an adult woman who had mild COVID-19 (a few samples of this study predate the infection). The sample titles of this study are shuffled in the database, so cell type and time point are left out; the donor was told from shared clones. Sequenced sample: PBMCs or a T cell subset sorted from them (not recorded which). The base sequence is TGCAGTGTGTCGTATTTGGGGACTGAAGCTTTCTTT. This sequence encodes CSVSYLGTEAFF.